This T cell receptor beta chain is drawn from a study of T-cell memory formation after mild COVID-19. TCRdb called the 5' RACE reads again in MiXCR, with one record for every CDR3 protein. Among around 390,000 distinct CDR3 sequences, about 16% were seen once, and the ten largest hold 20% to 25%. Concerning this clonotype: Its target is not known.

Study outcomes and limitations: Some SARS-CoV-2-responding clones were already detected in memory before infection.

The germline CDR1 and CDR2 sequences are SGHVS and FQNEAQ. The V end was cut by 5 bases, the J end by 7 bases, with 11 bases between. CDR3 length: 12 amino acids. V usage is TRBV7-8 and J usage is TRBJ1-1; D is unclear. The sample was PBMCs or a T cell subset sorted from them (not recorded which). The sequence came from a young man who had mild COVID-19 (a few samples of this study predate the infection). Cell type and time point are not known. The CDR3 region is CASSPRRDEAFF. The CDR3 DNA follows: TGTGCCAGCAGCCCCAGACGGGATGAAGCTTTCTTT.